A selection of T cell receptor beta chains follows, all from one sample in a study of T-cell memory formation after mild COVID-19. Using its own MiXCR run on the 5' RACE reads, TCRdb lists one record per CDR3 protein. The sample comprises hundreds of thousands of distinct CDR3 sequences, 15% to 20% of which are singletons, and roughly an eighth rests with the top ten. The sequencing input was PBMCs or a T cell subset sorted from them (not recorded which). The source of these receptors is an adult woman who had mild COVID-19 (a few samples of this study predate the infection). Cell type and time point are not known. CDR3s include the opening cysteine and the closing phenylalanine or tryptophan. Fields, in order: J gene, V gene, D gene, clone size, CDR3 protein, CDR3 DNA. A D gene is named only where the DNA matches it firmly. For some rows the clone size is stated as once, few or many, or as a class when expanded; others skip it.

TRBJ1-2,TRBV7-3,-,-,CASGRSGYGYTF,TGTGCCAGCGGCAGGTCGGGCTATGGCTACACCTTC
TRBJ2-2,TRBV7-2,-,-,CASSAGHWNTGELFF,TGTGCCAGCAGCGCGGGACACTGGAACACCGGGGAGCTGTTTTTT
TRBJ1-3,TRBV13,-,-,CASSSQAGGAGNTIYF,TGTGCCAGCAGCTCCCAGGCGGGGGGGGCTGGAAACACCATATATTTT
TRBJ2-7,TRBV3-1,TRBD1,-,CASSPRDRVSYEQYF,TGTGCCAGCAGCCCCCGGGACAGGGTCTCCTACGAGCAGTACTTC
TRBJ2-1,TRBV20-1,TRBD2,-,CSATSLAGGSYNEQFF,TGCAGTGCTACCTCTCTGGCGGGGGGGTCCTACAATGAGCAGTTCTTC
TRBJ1-5,TRBV7-2,-,-,CASSTDRASQPQHF,TGTGCCAGCAGTACAGACCGGGCAAGTCAGCCCCAGCATTTT
TRBJ2-5,TRBV12-3/TRBV12-4,-,-,CASSSRTATQETQYF,TGTGCCAGCAGTAGCAGGACAGCGACCCAAGAGACCCAGTACTTC
TRBJ1-6,TRBV6-1,TRBD1,-,CASRGQGGNSPLHF,TGTGCCAGCAGAGGACAGGGAGGTAATTCACCCCTCCACTTT
TRBJ1-1,TRBV3-1,-,-,CASSQDGRVGTEAFF,TGTGCCAGCAGCCAAGATGGACGAGTGGGGACTGAAGCTTTCTTT
TRBJ2-2,TRBV12-3/TRBV12-4,TRBD2,few,CASSLLWLAGNTGELFF,TGTGCCAGCAGTTTACTCTGGCTAGCGGGGAACACCGGGGAGCTGTTTTTT
TRBJ1-2,TRBV6-5,-,many,CASSRAGYGYTF,TGTGCCAGCAGCAGGGCCGGGTACGGCTACACCTTC
TRBJ1-5,TRBV15,-,few,CATSSGSSNQPQHF,TGTGCCACCAGCAGCGGCAGCAGCAATCAGCCCCAGCATTTT
TRBJ2-3,TRBV7-9,-,-,CASSPLGTPDTQYF,TGTGCCAGCAGCCCCCTGGGGACCCCAGATACGCAGTATTTT
TRBJ2-2,TRBV24-1,-,many,CATSDLQGSSKNAGELFF,TGTGCCACCAGTGATTTGCAAGGTAGTAGCAAGAACGCCGGGGAGCTGTTTTTT
TRBJ2-1,TRBV5-6,TRBD2,few,CASSTRLAGGHEQFF,TGTGCCAGCAGCACTCGACTAGCGGGAGGCCATGAGCAGTTCTTC
TRBJ2-5,TRBV7-8,-,few,CASSLLAGRQETQYF,TGTGCCAGCAGCTTACTCGCGGGCAGACAAGAGACCCAGTACTTC
TRBJ2-2,TRBV5-1,-,-,CASSSAGTNTGELFF,TGCGCCAGCAGCTCTGCGGGTACGAACACCGGGGAGCTGTTTTTT
TRBJ2-1,TRBV21-1,-,few,CASSDGLAGGPSSYNEQFF,TGTGCCAGCAGCGATGGACTAGCGGGAGGGCCAAGCTCCTACAATGAGCAGTTCTTC
TRBJ2-1,TRBV2,-,-,CASMRAGEQFF,TGTGCCAGCATGAGGGCGGGTGAGCAGTTCTTC
TRBJ2-1,TRBV6-6,-,-,CASSYSGTYNEQFF,TGTGCCAGCAGTTACTCGGGGACCTACAATGAGCAGTTCTTC
TRBJ2-7,TRBV20-1,TRBD2,-,CSARAGPTSGSYEQYF,TGCAGTGCTAGAGCCGGCCCGACTAGCGGATCCTACGAGCAGTACTTC
TRBJ1-3,TRBV11-2,-,few,CASSLYRENTIYF,TGTGCCAGCAGCTTATACAGGGAGAACACCATATATTTT
TRBJ2-3,TRBV3-1,-,-,CASSQALTVDTQYF,TGTGCCAGCAGCCAAGCGTTGACGGTAGATACGCAGTATTTT